This entry features one TCR beta chain sequence. This sample was included in a study of T cell changes during pregnancy in multiple sclerosis. The germline V gene encodes CDR1 MDHEN and CDR2 SYDVKM. The V end lost 10 bases, the J end lost 1 base, and 13 bases lay between the germline ends. This CDR3 has 13 residues. Libraries were prepared by immunoSEQ multiplex PCR; TCRdb keeps only in-frame clonotypes and omits some of them. The table records tens of thousands of clones, 90% to 95% of them present only once. The receptor was derived from a female donor with multiple sclerosis, enrolled in a pregnancy study. Here the sequenced sample was peripheral blood, taken in the first trimester of pregnancy. The rearrangement joins TRBV28 to TRBJ2-5; D is possibly TRBD1 (6 bases). This CDR3 is CATQDSLQETQYF. CDR3 sequence (DNA): TGTGCCACCCAGGACAGCCTCCAAGAGACCCAGTACTTC.